These 6 T cell receptor beta chains were all obtained from the same sample, sequenced in a study of early T cells in non-severe SARS-CoV-2 infection. MiXCR was run by TCRdb on the 5' RACE reads, yielding one entry per CDR3 protein. The sample consists of about 98,000 distinct CDR3 sequences, under 15% of them appearing once. The sample taken for sequencing was whole blood. These receptors all stem from an adult who was a healthcare worker with PCR-confirmed SARS-CoV-2 infection or an uninfected control (not recorded which).

The rearrangement uses TRBV7-2 and TRBJ2-3, with D maybe TRBD2 (5 bases). This CDR3 has 14 residues. The germline V gene has CDR1 SGHTA and CDR2 FQGNSA. V gave up 5 bases and J gave up 2 bases, with 11 bases separating them. The CDR3 sequence is CASSPGSYTDTQYF. The CDR3 nucleotides read TGTGCCAGCAGCCCTGGGAGCTACACAGATACGCAGTATTTT. The variable domain in full, completed from reference TRBV7-2 and TRBJ2-3, reads GAGVSQSPSNKVTEKGKDVELRCDPISGHTALYWYRQSLGQGLEFLIYFQGNSAPDKSGLPSDRFSAERTGGSVSTLTIQRTQQEDSAVYLCASSPGSYTDTQYFGPGTRLTVL.

Ten or more counts support this clonotype. This chain uses TRBV6-6 with TRBJ2-3; weak D call: TRBD2 (6 bases). CDR3 length: 15 amino acids. With 0 bases removed from V and 6 bases from J, the gap between germline ends came to 13 bases. CDR1 MNHNY and CDR2 SVGAGI come from the germline V gene (reference sequence). The CDR3, as DNA: TGTGCCAGCAGTTACTCGGGGCTGGCGGGGGATACGCAGTATTTT. This encodes CASSYSGLAGDTQYF.

The table lists this clonotype with many counts. J is TRBJ1-1 and V is TRBV6-5; TRBD1 is a possible D gene (5 bases). The length of the CDR3 is 14 residues. V was trimmed by 2 bases and J by 2 bases, leaving 9 bases between them. Germline CDR1 is MNHEY and CDR2 is SVGAGI. Here the CDR3 reads CASSYGGRNTEAFF. The CDR3 nucleotides read TGTGCCAGCAGTTACGGGGGACGAAACACTGAAGCTTTCTTT.

This clonotype appeared many times. This chain links TRBV20-1 with TRBJ2-5, with unresolved D. Trimming shortened V by 2 bases and J by 5 bases, and 12 bases separated the two germline ends. CDR1 is DFQATT, CDR2 SNEGSKA, per germline (reference sequence). This CDR3 has 13 amino acids. CDR3 in amino acids: CSARMYRVETQYF. CDR3 sequence (DNA): TGCAGTGCTAGAATGTACCGGGTGGAGACCCAGTACTTC.

This clonotype has just a few counts. The chain carries TRBV25-1 and TRBJ2-7, with TRBD1 identical over 7 bases. Germline-derived CDR1 and CDR2 are MGHDK and SYGVNS. The CDR3 covers 14 residues. The J segment lost 7 bases and the V segment lost 4 bases, leaving 10 bases of the junction unmatched. The chain's CDR3 is CASSATTGEREQYF. The CDR3 DNA reads as TGTGCCAGCAGTGCTACTACAGGGGAGCGTGAGCAGTACTTC.

Ten or more counts support this clonotype. The J gene is TRBJ2-1, the V gene TRBV6-2 or TRBV6-3, with TRBD2 as a possible D gene (6 bases). V lost 5 bases to trimming and J lost 1 base, with 15 bases between them. Germline CDR1 MNHEY, CDR2 SVGEGT. This CDR3 region has 16 residues. The CDR3 DNA reads TGTGCCAGCAGTCCCTTGGCGGGACGATCCTACAATGAGCAGTTCTTC. Translated: CASSPLAGRSYNEQFF.